Shown below are 18 T cell receptor beta chains from a single sample sequenced in a study of T cells in Graves' hyperthyroidism and ophthalmopathy. The TCR beta CDR3 regions underwent amplification using RNA transcripts as the source. First-round RT-PCR with HTBI primers amplified the TCR CDR3 region. TCRdb reprocessed the multiplex PCR reads with MiXCR, giving one entry per CDR3 protein. The data show hundreds of thousands of distinct CDR3 sequences, roughly 40% seen once. Source material: blood. These receptors were taken from a man aged 18 to 35 with Graves' hyperthyroidism.

This clonotype was picked up many times. The chain recombines TRBV20-1 with TRBJ1-2; D perhaps matches TRBD1 (5 bases). Germline V CDR1 and CDR2: DFQATT, SNEGSKA (reference sequence). V was cut by 6 bases and J by 0 bases, with 11 bases left in between. The CDR3 is 13 amino acids. The CDR3 protein is CSARAQANYGYTF. The CDR3 region has the DNA TGCAGTGCGAGGGCACAGGCTAACTATGGCTACACCTTC.

This chain joins TRBV9 and TRBJ1-2; perhaps TRBD1 as D (6 bases). The CDR3 extends over 15 amino acids. The germline CDR1 and CDR2 sequences are SGDLS and YYNGEE. Trimming shortened V by 4 bases and J by 4 bases, and 17 bases separated the two germline ends. The CDR3 DNA reads TGTGCCAGCAGCCTCCGACAGGATCCCGTCTATGGCTACACCTTC. It encodes CASSLRQDPVYGYTF.

This clonotype has a handful of counts. The CDR3 DNA sequence: TGCAGTGCTGGACAGGGGGCAAGGGGAACTGAAGCTTTCTTT. This sequence encodes CSAGQGARGTEAFF. The V and J genes are TRBV20-1 and TRBJ1-1; 11 positions match TRBD1. The germline CDR1 and CDR2 sequences are DFQATT and SNEGSKA (reference sequence). This CDR3 has 14 residues. V shed 5 bases and J 5 bases; nucleotides not matched to a gene: 7.

Ten or more counts support this clonotype. The rearrangement links TRBV29-1 to TRBJ1-2, with unresolved D. Germline loops: CDR1 SQVTM, CDR2 ANQGSEA. CDR3 length equals 12 residues. The V and J ends lost 6 bases and 6 bases respectively, with 14 bases between them. In nucleotides, the CDR3 is TGCAGCGTGAGGGAAACAGACCATGGCTACACCTTC. Translation gives CSVRETDHGYTF.

This clonotype was detected ten times or more. The junction shows a germline mismatch at one end, possibly a read error. This chain uses TRBV4-1 with TRBJ1-5; D gene unclear. The CDR3 runs 13 residues. Germline V gene lookup returns CDR1 MGHRA and CDR2 YSYEKL. The chain's CDR3 is CASSQDWGQPQHF. CDR3 coding DNA: TGTGCCAGCAGCCAAGATTGGGGTCAGCCCCAGCATTTT.

This clonotype was detected ten times or more. This sequence joins TRBV7-2 and TRBJ2-7; TRBD1 agrees at 7 bases. The CDR3 is 13 amino acids. V was pared by 5 bases and J by 4 bases, with 5 bases of the junction left unmatched. From germline, CDR1 is SGHTA and CDR2 FQGNSA. DNA for the CDR3: TGTGCCAGCAGCAACGACAGGGTGTACGAGCAGTACTTC. It encodes CASSNDRVYEQYF.

This clonotype was counted at least ten times. The genes are TRBV13 and TRBJ2-7, with 8 nucleotides matching TRBD1. V lost 3 bases, J lost 7 bases, and 5 bases stayed unmatched. There are 13 residues in the CDR3. The germline gives CDR1 PRHDT, CDR2 FYEKMQ (reference sequence). CDR3 sequence reads: CASSFQGAWEQYF. CDR3 nucleotide sequence: TGTGCCAGCAGCTTCCAGGGGGCTTGGGAGCAGTACTTC.

This clonotype came up many times. The J gene is TRBJ1-6, the V gene TRBV2; D is perhaps TRBD1 (5 bases). Trimming removed 4 bases at V and 10 bases at J, with 17 bases between. CDR1 SNHLY and CDR2 FYNNEI come from the germline V gene. This CDR3 has 15 residues. The CDR3 reads CASSAEAGRESPLHF. CDR3 in DNA: TGTGCCAGCAGTGCCGAGGCAGGGAGGGAATCACCCCTCCACTTT.

This chain uses TRBV6-6 with TRBJ2-7; D is perhaps TRBD1 (6 bases). CDR1 MNHNY and CDR2 SVGAGI come from the germline V gene (reference sequence). The CDR3 has 12 amino acids. Trimming shortened V by 2 bases and J by 10 bases, and 12 bases separated the two germline ends. The CDR3 spells CASSYPGQNQYF. CDR3 nucleotides: TGTGCCAGCAGTTACCCAGGACAGAATCAGTACTTC.

This clonotype came up a few times. The CDR3 is CASSPFFRGRIDYGYTF. The CDR3 nucleotides are TGTGCCAGCAGTCCATTCTTCAGGGGGCGCATCGACTATGGCTACACCTTC. This chain links TRBV12-3 or TRBV12-4 with TRBJ1-2; TRBD1 agrees at 8 bases. With 5 bases clipped from V and 3 bases from J, the junction kept 14 bases outside the gene matches. The CDR3 extends over 17 amino acids.

A few counts support this clonotype. A much larger clone differs from this one at a single base, so this may be a read error. Given the absence of the conserved phenylalanine or tryptophan at the CDR3 end, a read error is likely. This chain joins TRBV7-8 and TRBJ2-7, with D possibly matching TRBD2 (5 bases). The CDR3 has 13 amino acids. Germline V gives CDR1 SGHVS, CDR2 FQNEAQ. V was cut by 5 bases and J by 3 bases, with 11 bases left in between. The CDR3 here is CASSTRRVYEQYL. For the CDR3, the DNA is TGTGCCAGCAGCACTCGGCGGGTCTACGAGCAGTACCTC.

The chain recombines TRBV2 with TRBJ2-7, with D unclear. Trimming cost V 6 bases and J 1 base, with 16 bases left between them. The CDR3 extends over 15 amino acids. Germline CDR1 reads SNHLY; CDR2 reads FYNNEI. CDR3 region: CASRDLLIASYEQYF. The CDR3 DNA reads TGTGCCAGCAGGGATTTGCTTATAGCTTCCTACGAGCAGTACTTC.

This clonotype has ten or more counts. The CDR3 DNA reads TGTGCCACCAGCAGAGTTGGAGGGTATGGCTACACCTTC. Residues: CATSRVGGYGYTF. V usage is TRBV15 and J usage is TRBJ1-2; D remains unclear. CDR3 length: 13 amino acids. Germline CDR1 reads LNHNV; CDR2 reads YYDKDF (reference sequence). V dropped 1 base and J dropped 5 bases, with 8 bases sitting between them.

As regards this clonotype: Germline and junction disagree at one end, which may indicate a read error. The chain couples TRBV5-1 to TRBJ2-2; tentatively, D is TRBD1 (5 bases). Germline V gene data show CDR1 as SGHRS and CDR2 as YFSETQ. The length of the CDR3 is 15 residues. The CDR3 coding sequence is TGTGCCAGCAGCTTGGCCCAGGGCTACACCGGGGAGCTGTTTTTT. Protein sequence: CASSLAQGYTGELFF.

The gene calls are TRBV12-3 or TRBV12-4 and TRBJ1-3; D is unclear. V lost 11 bases and J lost 0, with 11 bases in between. The CDR3 extends over 13 amino acids. The CDR3 sequence is CAVQDFSGNTIYF. The CDR3 DNA reads as TGTGCCGTTCAGGACTTCTCTGGAAACACCATATATTTT.

As for this clonotype: The germline gene is not matched at one end of the junction; a read error may be the cause. The chain couples TRBV9 to TRBJ2-7; the match to TRBD1 covers 7 bases. The CDR3 contains 16 residues. Germline V gene lookup returns CDR1 SGDLS and CDR2 YYNGEE. CDR3 nucleotide sequence: TGTGCCAGCACCCCGAGGACAGGTTTTGAGGCCGGGGAGCTGTACTTC. Amino acids: CASTPRTGFEAGELYF.

The chain carries TRBV15 and TRBJ2-5; a weak D match, TRBD1 (5 bases). The V gene lost 3 bases and the J gene lost 2 bases, with 13 bases spanning the gap. The CDR3 runs 15 residues. The germline CDR1 and CDR2 sequences are LNHNV and YYDKDF (reference sequence). The CDR3: CATSSEGAIQETQYF. Here the CDR3 DNA reads TGTGCCACCAGCAGCGAAGGGGCTATACAAGAGACCCAGTACTTC. Looking up the rest from reference TRBV15 and TRBJ2-5 gives the full variable domain: DAMVIQNPRYQVTQFGKPVTLSCSQTLNHNVMYWYQQKSSQAPKLLFHYYDKDFNNEADTPDNFQSRRPNTSFCFLDIRSPGLGDTAMYLCATSSEGAIQETQYFGPGTRLLVL.

This sequence joins TRBV12-3 or TRBV12-4 and TRBJ2-7, with TRBD2 identical over 11 bases. The length of the CDR3 is 15 residues. V lost 6 bases, J lost 7 bases, and 11 bases stayed unmatched. CDR3 DNA: TGTGCCAGCAGGATAGCGGGAGGGCCAATAGGGGAGCAGTACTTC. Its protein is CASRIAGGPIGEQYF.